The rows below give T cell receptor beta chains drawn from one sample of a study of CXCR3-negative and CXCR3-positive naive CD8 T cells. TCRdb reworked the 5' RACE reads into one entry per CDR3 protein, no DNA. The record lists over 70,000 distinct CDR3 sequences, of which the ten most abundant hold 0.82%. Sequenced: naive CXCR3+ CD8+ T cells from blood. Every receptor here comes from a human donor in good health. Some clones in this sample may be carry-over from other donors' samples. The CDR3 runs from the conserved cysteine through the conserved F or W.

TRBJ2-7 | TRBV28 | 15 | CASSLYDGSPYEQYF
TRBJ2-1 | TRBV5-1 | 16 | CASSPGLALINNEQFF
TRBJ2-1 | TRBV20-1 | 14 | CSAYYPLSYNEQFF
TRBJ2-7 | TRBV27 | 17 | CASSLRSLAEGSYEQYF
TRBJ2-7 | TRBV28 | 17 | CASSPGTSGSDSYEQYF
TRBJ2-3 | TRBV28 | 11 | CASSSGATQYF
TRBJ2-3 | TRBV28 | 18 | CASSTSSGRLPHTDTQYF
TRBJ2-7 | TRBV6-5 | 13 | CASSNGHSYEQYF
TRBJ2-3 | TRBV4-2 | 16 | CASSQDQASGGDTQYF
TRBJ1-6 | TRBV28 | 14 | CASSPQGRDSPLHF
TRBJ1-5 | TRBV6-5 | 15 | CASRVRAGSNQPQHF
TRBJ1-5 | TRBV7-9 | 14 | CASSSLGTGQPQHF
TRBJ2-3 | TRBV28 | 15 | CASSQGGDSTDTQYF
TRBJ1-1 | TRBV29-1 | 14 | CSVLGTGMNTEAFF
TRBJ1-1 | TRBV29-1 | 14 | CSVEGLRMNTEAFF
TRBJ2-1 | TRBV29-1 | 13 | CSVVEDSYNEQFF
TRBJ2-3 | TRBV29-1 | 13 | CSVATGSADTQYF
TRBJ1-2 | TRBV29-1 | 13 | CSVEERGNYGYTF
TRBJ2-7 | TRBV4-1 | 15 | CASSPTAWSYYEQYF
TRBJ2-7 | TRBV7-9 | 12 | CASSSETYEQYF
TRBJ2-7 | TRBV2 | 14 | CASTLNAGSYEQYF
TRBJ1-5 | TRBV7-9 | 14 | CASSLDGNNQPQHF
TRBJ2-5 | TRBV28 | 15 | CASSFPPSGQETQYF
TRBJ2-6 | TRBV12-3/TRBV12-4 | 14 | CASMTDSGANVLTF
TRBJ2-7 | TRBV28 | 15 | CASSNRRDDTGEQYF
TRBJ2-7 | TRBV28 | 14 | CASDPRRGPYEQYF
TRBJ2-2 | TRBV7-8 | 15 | CASSLVGGRTGELFF
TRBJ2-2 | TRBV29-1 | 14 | CSVASSGPPGELFF
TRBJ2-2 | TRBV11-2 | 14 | CASSSTSKPGELFF
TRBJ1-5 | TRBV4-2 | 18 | CASSQGWELPLSNQPQHF
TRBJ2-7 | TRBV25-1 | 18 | CASSEYLPRQGAAYEQYF
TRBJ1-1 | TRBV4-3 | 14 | CASSQYGGNTEAFF
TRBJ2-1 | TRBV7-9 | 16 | CASSFVVGLAYNEQFF
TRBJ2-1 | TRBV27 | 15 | CASSLQVGLDNEQFF
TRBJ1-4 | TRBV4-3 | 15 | CASSQERRLGEKLFF
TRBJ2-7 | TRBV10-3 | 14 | CAISEALAGWEQYF
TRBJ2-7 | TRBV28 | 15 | CASISPTRAVTEQYF
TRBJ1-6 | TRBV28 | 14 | CASSSRGDYSPLHF
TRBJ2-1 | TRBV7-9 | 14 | CASSLGPAYNEQFF
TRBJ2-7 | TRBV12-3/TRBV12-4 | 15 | CASTETGISSYEQYF
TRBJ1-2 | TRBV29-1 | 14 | CSVEGLRGRQGYTF
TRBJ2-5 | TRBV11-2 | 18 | CASSLVSGRGGVMATQYF
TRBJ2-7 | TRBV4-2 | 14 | CASSQETSAYEQYF
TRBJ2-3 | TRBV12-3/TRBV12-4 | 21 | CASSSTAFVGPDRGGTDTQYF
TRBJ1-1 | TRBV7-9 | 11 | CASVDITEAFF
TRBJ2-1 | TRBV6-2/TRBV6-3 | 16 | CASSYGTSGGAVEQFF
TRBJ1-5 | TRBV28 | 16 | CASSLIERNSNQPQHF
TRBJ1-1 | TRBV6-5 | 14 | CASSYSAFFTEAFF
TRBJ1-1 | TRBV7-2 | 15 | CASSVDRGANTEAFF
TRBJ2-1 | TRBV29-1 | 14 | CSGRLAGIYNEQFF
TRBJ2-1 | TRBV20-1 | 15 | CSARGTALRINEQFF
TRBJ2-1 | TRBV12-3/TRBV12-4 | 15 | CASSFPIAGGGEQFF
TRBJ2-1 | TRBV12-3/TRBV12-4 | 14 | CASSLTSGADEQFF
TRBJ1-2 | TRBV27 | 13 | CASSFGTFYGYTF
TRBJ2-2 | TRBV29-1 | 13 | CSSRKSNTGELFF
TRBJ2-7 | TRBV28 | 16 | CASSLGSFGASYEQYF
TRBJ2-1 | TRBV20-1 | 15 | CSAMPPRGREYEQFF